Each of the 28 T cell receptor beta chains below was sequenced from the same sample in a study of shared clonotypes between healthy human individuals. TCRdb's table, derived via immunoSEQ multiplex PCR, lists solely in-frame clones and lacks some. The sample yields about 2 million clones, 95% seen once. The sample consisted of naive CD4+ T cells sorted from blood. As for subset: CD45RA+ positively selected. These receptors were collected from a man between 18 and 35 years old in good health.

In DNA, the CDR3 is TGCAGCGTTGTCCCGACAGGGGTGGAGACCCAGTACTTC. This codes for CSVVPTGVETQYF. The rearrangement joins TRBV29-1 to TRBJ2-5, with TRBD1 matching over 8 bases. The CDR3 loop spans 13 amino acids. Trimming removed 4 bases from V and 5 bases from J; junction bases left unmatched: 6. Germline V lookup: CDR1 SQVTM, CDR2 ANQGSEA.

The table lists this clone with a few counts. The chain employs TRBV6-5 and TRBJ1-1; TRBD1 matches at 8 bases. J lost 10 bases, V lost 5 bases, and 3 bases had no gene match. Germline loops: CDR1 MNHEY, CDR2 SVGAGI. The CDR3 has 11 amino acids. CDR3 in amino acids: CASSQDRAAFF. CDR3 coding DNA: TGTGCCAGCAGTCAGGACAGGGCAGCTTTCTTT.

The CDR3 DNA is TGCGCCAGCAGCTTGAATGAAGAGACCCAGTACTTC. As protein: CASSLNEETQYF. The genes are TRBV5-1 and TRBJ2-5; D remains unclear. Germline lookup yields CDR1 SGHRS and CDR2 YFSETQ. V lost 1 base, J lost 3 bases, and 4 bases lay in between. The CDR3 extends over 12 amino acids.

The chain recombines TRBV6-5 with TRBJ1-2, with 8 nucleotides matching TRBD1. Germline loops: CDR1 MNHEY, CDR2 SVGAGI. V trimming: 4 bases; J trimming: 10 bases; junction bases outside the gene matches: 11. The CDR3 runs to 14 residues. Written as DNA, the CDR3 is TGTGCCAGCAGTTCGACAGGGGCGGTGTTATCCTACACCTTC. Translating gives CASSSTGAVLSYTF.

This chain links TRBV5-4 with TRBJ2-6, with D perhaps TRBD1 (6 bases). The CDR3 contains 18 residues. V lost 2 bases and J 0 bases, leaving 15 bases between the germline ends. CDR1 SGHNT and CDR2 YYREEE come from the germline V gene (reference sequence). The CDR3, as DNA: TGTGCCAGCAGCTTCACGGGACACCGGAGCTCTGGGGCCAACGTCCTGACTTTC. Translation gives CASSFTGHRSSGANVLTF.

The chain links TRBV7-2 to TRBJ2-7; TRBD2 matches at 7 bases. V was pared by 3 bases and J by 2 bases, with 16 bases of the junction left unmatched. The CDR3 covers 18 residues. Germline CDR1 and CDR2: SGHTA and FQGNSA. The CDR3 protein is CASSFPFGKRGPPYEQYF. The DNA for the CDR3 is TGTGCCAGCAGCTTCCCTTTTGGCAAGCGGGGACCCCCCTACGAGCAGTACTTC.

The CDR3 DNA sequence: TGTGCCAGCAGCTTGAGAGCGACCAATGAGCAGTTCTTC. Translated, it gives CASSLRATNEQFF. This chain connects TRBV5-4 to TRBJ2-1; D gene unclear. This CDR3 is built from 13 residues. Trimming took off 1 base at V and 6 bases at J, with 8 bases between the two ends. Germline V CDR1 and CDR2: SGHNT, YYREEE (reference sequence).

V and J are TRBV6-6 and TRBJ1-1, with unresolved D. The CDR3 is made up of 13 amino acids. V lost 6 bases to trimming and J lost 1 base, with 9 bases between them. Germline V CDR1 and CDR2: MNHNY, SVGAGI (reference sequence). CDR3 sequence: CASSKDPNTEAFF. CDR3 DNA: TGTGCCAGCAGCAAAGACCCGAACACTGAAGCTTTCTTT.

This chain connects TRBV6-5 to TRBJ2-7; 8 bases map to TRBD1. V shed 6 bases and J 0 bases; nucleotides not matched to a gene: 7. Germline CDR1 MNHEY, CDR2 SVGAGI. The CDR3 runs 15 residues. CDR3 sequence: CASRTTGVVSYEQYF. CDR3 DNA: TGTGCCAGCAGAACGACAGGGGTAGTCTCCTACGAGCAGTACTTC.

The genes are TRBV7-9 and TRBJ2-7, with D possibly being TRBD2 (5 bases). CDR1 is SEHNR, CDR2 FQNEAQ, per germline (reference sequence). The CDR3 extends over 12 amino acids. Trimming left V 5 bases short and J 13 bases short, with 18 bases between. CDR3 nucleotide sequence: TGTGCCAGCAGCCTCGGCGAGGCGGGTTGTTACTTC. Translation: CASSLGEAGCYF. Using reference TRBV7-9 and TRBJ2-7 for the parts outside the CDR3, the full variable domain is DTGVSQNPRHKITKRGQNVTFRCDPISEHNRLYWYRQTLGQGPEFLTYFQNEAQLEKSRLLSDRFSAERPKGSFSTLEIQRTEQGDSAMYLCASSLGEAGCYFGPGTRLTVT.

About this clone itself: Other nucleotide sequences from this sample produce the same CDR3. This chain joins TRBV7-9 and TRBJ1-4, with TRBD1 as a possible D gene (5 bases). The CDR3 runs to 14 residues. V was pared by 3 bases and J by 4 bases, with 9 bases between. CDR1 is SEHNR, CDR2 FQNEAQ, per germline (reference sequence). Written as DNA, the CDR3 is TGTGCCAGCAGCTTGGGGGGAGGTAATGAAAAACTGTTTTTT. Amino acids: CASSLGGGNEKLFF.

J is TRBJ2-5 and V is TRBV10-3, with D tentatively TRBD2 (6 bases). Germline V gene data show CDR1 as ENHRY and CDR2 as SYGVKD. The CDR3 runs to 20 residues. V was shortened by 2 bases and J by 0 bases, with 25 bases between the two germline ends. The CDR3 region is CAISERGTPRLSGYQETQYF. The CDR3 DNA reads TGTGCCATCAGTGAGCGAGGGACTCCAAGGCTATCGGGGTACCAAGAGACCCAGTACTTC.

The chain is built from TRBV10-3 and TRBJ2-7; a weak D match, TRBD2 (6 bases). This CDR3 region has 15 residues. Germline-derived CDR1 and CDR2 are ENHRY and SYGVKD. V was shortened by 2 bases and J by 4 bases, with 15 bases between the two germline ends. The CDR3 protein is CAISEGAGSGYEQYF. The CDR3 DNA reads as TGTGCCATCAGTGAGGGGGCGGGTAGCGGATACGAGCAGTACTTC.

The chain combines TRBV7-2 with TRBJ1-2; 7 bases line up with TRBD1. V was clipped by 1 base and J by 8 bases; unmatched bases: 10. CDR3 length equals 15 residues. Germline-derived CDR1 and CDR2 are SGHTA and FQGNSA. The CDR3 sequence is CASSLETGASRGYTF. The CDR3 nucleotides read TGTGCCAGCAGCTTAGAAACAGGGGCTAGTCGAGGCTACACCTTC.

The V and J genes are TRBV6-1 and TRBJ1-6; a weak D match, TRBD1 (6 bases). CDR3 length: 14 amino acids. Looked up from germline, CDR1 is MNHNS and CDR2 is SASEGT. V was shortened by 2 bases and J by 7 bases, with 9 bases between the two germline ends. CDR3 nucleotides: TGTGCCAGCAGTGAAACAGGGCTCAATTCACCCCTCCACTTT. Protein product: CASSETGLNSPLHF.

The chain carries TRBV5-1 and TRBJ2-1; possibly TRBD1 for D (5 bases). The germline gives CDR1 SGHRS, CDR2 YFSETQ. Between the trimmed V and J ends, which lost 0 bases and 8 bases, there was a span of 9 bases. This CDR3 has 13 residues. The CDR3, as DNA: TGCGCCAGCAGCTTGGCAGGGTATGATGAGCAGTTCTTC. Translating it yields CASSLAGYDEQFF. Full variable domain (rest looked up from reference TRBV5-1 and TRBJ2-1): KAGVTQTPRYLIKTRGQQVTLSCSPISGHRSVSWYQQTPGQGLQFLFEYFSETQRNKGNFPGRFSGRQFSNSRSEMNVSTLELGDSALYLCASSLAGYDEQFFGPGTRLTVL.

The chain has TRBV6-4 and TRBJ1-6; D unresolved. The CDR3 loop spans 15 amino acids. V lost 0 bases and J 8 bases, leaving 11 bases between the germline ends. Per germline, CDR1 MRHNA and CDR2 SNTAGT. CDR3 DNA: TGTGCCAGCAGTGACTCGGGCCAGCCCGATTCACCCCTCCACTTT. Encoded protein: CASSDSGQPDSPLHF.

The gene calls are TRBV10-3 and TRBJ2-7; tentatively, D is TRBD2 (5 bases). CDR1 ENHRY and CDR2 SYGVKD come from the germline V gene. This CDR3 spans 16 amino acids. The V gene lost 10 bases and the J gene lost 5 bases, with 27 bases spanning the gap. CDR3 DNA: TGTGCCACCAGACGGGGAGTAGCAGGAGGAACCGACGAGCAGTACTTC. It specifies CATRRGVAGGTDEQYF.

The table lists this clone with a few counts. This rearrangement joins TRBV19 to TRBJ1-6; possibly TRBD1 for D (5 bases). Germline lookup yields CDR1 LNHDA and CDR2 SQIVND (reference sequence). Between the trimmed V and J ends, which lost 3 bases and 5 bases, there was a span of 17 bases. CDR3 size: 17 residues. The CDR3 is CASSIMASGGNNSPLHF. CDR3 sequence (DNA): TGTGCCAGTAGTATCATGGCCTCGGGGGGGAATAATTCACCCCTCCACTTT.

The rearrangement joins TRBV4-1 to TRBJ1-4; D is perhaps TRBD1 (6 bases). The V gene lost 1 base and the J gene lost 11 bases, with 14 bases spanning the gap. Germline CDR1 and CDR2: MGHRA and YSYEKL. The CDR3 extends over 14 amino acids. The CDR3 loop is CASSQGTARMKLFF. For the CDR3, the DNA is TGCGCCAGCAGCCAAGGGACAGCCCGTATGAAACTGTTTTTT.

J is TRBJ2-3 and V is TRBV6-5; perhaps TRBD2 as D (6 bases). Germline loops: CDR1 MNHEY, CDR2 SVGAGI. The CDR3 consists of 12 residues. V dropped 11 bases and J dropped 2 bases, with 11 bases sitting between them. The CDR3 is CASRGITDTQYF. The CDR3 DNA sequence: TGTGCCTCCCGGGGGATCACAGATACGCAGTATTTT.

The J gene is TRBJ2-1, the V gene TRBV6-1, with D perhaps TRBD2 (5 bases). From germline, CDR1 is MNHNS and CDR2 SASEGT. The CDR3 totals 14 residues. V was trimmed by 6 bases and J by 5 bases, leaving 14 bases between them. CDR3 in amino acids: CASRPYGVNNEQFF. The CDR3 nucleotides are TGTGCCAGCAGACCCTACGGGGTAAACAATGAGCAGTTCTTC.

The chain is built from TRBV19 and TRBJ2-4, with D perhaps matching TRBD1 or TRBD2 (6 bases each). From germline, CDR1 is LNHDA and CDR2 SQIVND (reference sequence). CDR3 length: 16 residues. Trimming took off 3 bases at V and 5 bases at J, with 17 bases between the two ends. CDR3 amino acids: CASSIKGGGPENIQYF. As DNA, the CDR3 is TGTGCCAGTAGTATTAAGGGGGGAGGCCCCGAAAACATTCAGTACTTC.

V usage is TRBV6-1 and J usage is TRBJ1-2, with unresolved D. V was clipped by 1 base and J by 4 bases, with 13 bases between them. CDR3 length: 15 amino acids. CDR1 and CDR2 from the germline V gene are MNHNS and SASEGT. This CDR3 reads CASSEGPSSFYGYTF. The CDR3 DNA follows: TGTGCCAGCAGTGAAGGTCCTAGCAGCTTCTATGGCTACACCTTC.

The chain links TRBV19 to TRBJ2-5; 9 bases are a match to TRBD2. Gene TRBJ2-7 matches the end of the DNA better, so the J call may be wrong. The CDR3 totals 16 residues. From germline, CDR1 is LNHDA and CDR2 SQIVND (reference sequence). CDR3 nucleotide sequence: TGTGCCAGTAGTTCGAGACTAGCGGAGCGCTCCTACGAGCAGTACTTC. Amino acids: CASSSRLAERSYEQYF.

This chain uses TRBV30 with TRBJ1-2, with D perhaps matching TRBD1 (5 bases). V lost 0 bases to trimming and J lost 7 bases, with 15 bases between them. CDR1 is GTSNPN and CDR2 is SVGIG in the germline V gene (reference sequence). The CDR3 runs 14 residues. In DNA, the CDR3 is TGTGCCTGGAGTGTGGGGGGGGACCTATCTGGCTACACCTTC. This gives the protein CAWSVGGDLSGYTF.

This chain uses TRBV11-2 with TRBJ2-7; D perhaps matches TRBD1 (6 bases). The CDR3 length is 16 residues. The ends were cut back, 5 bases at V and 3 bases at J, with 20 bases in the middle. Germline CDR1 reads SGHAT; CDR2 reads FQNNGV. CDR3 sequence (DNA): TGTGCCAGCAGCCTCACCTTGACAGGAGCTTACTACGAGCAGTACTTC. Encoded protein: CASSLTLTGAYYEQYF.

The rearrangement uses TRBV7-8 and TRBJ2-3; D tentatively reads TRBD1 or TRBD2 (5 bases each). V lost 0 bases and J 4 bases, leaving 5 bases between the germline ends. The length of the CDR3 is 13 residues. The germline gives CDR1 SGHVS, CDR2 FQNEAQ. CDR3 DNA sequence: TGTGCCAGCAGCTTAGCGGGGGCAGATACGCAGTATTTT. This gives the protein CASSLAGADTQYF.